This entry features one TCR beta chain sequence. The sample originates from a study of cytomegalovirus exposure and HLA in healthy donors. The CDR3 sequence is 13 residues long. Trimming stripped 6 bases from V and 6 bases from J, with 12 bases between. Germline loops: CDR1 WSHSY, CDR2 SAAADI. The PCR used 60 Vbeta and 13 Jbeta primers. TCRdb's table, derived via immunoSEQ multiplex PCR, lists solely in-frame clones and lacks some. The sample has approximately 100,000 clones, approximately 80% seen once; the top ten hold about 4%. The receptor comes from a female donor in good health and CMV-seropositive. Sequencing input: PBMCs. The rearrangement uses TRBV10-2 and TRBJ2-1; a weak D match, TRBD1 (6 bases). The CDR3 region is CASSHGQRNEQFF. Written as DNA, the CDR3 is TGCGCCAGCAGCCACGGACAGCGCAATGAGCAGTTCTTC.